What follows are 12 T cell receptor beta chains derived from one specimen sequenced in a study of CD8 T cells in Susac syndrome. Random hexamers were used to reverse transcribe the RNA input (about 0.5 to 1 ug). TCRdb re-called the immunoSEQ multiplex PCR reads through MiXCR, storing one row per CDR3 protein. This sample yields about 130,000 distinct CDR3 sequences, of which around 94% are seen a single time; over 0.07% belongs to the top ten. Input material: CD4+ T cells from PBMCs. These receptors all come from a human donor in good health.

A single count supports this clonotype. This chain joins TRBV20-1 and TRBJ1-2; 9 nucleotides line up with TRBD1. The CDR3 loop spans 16 amino acids. The trim removed 1 base at V and 6 bases at J, leaving 12 bases unmatched. CDR1 and CDR2 (germline): DFQATT, SNEGSKA (reference sequence). CDR3 in DNA: TGCAGTGCTAGAGGATCGGACAGGGGCTTTAGAAATGGCTACACCTTC. Protein product: CSARGSDRGFRNGYTF.

This clonotype came up once. The genes are TRBV3-1 and TRBJ2-7; no definite D call. The CDR3 spans 14 residues. V shed 4 bases and J shed 0 bases, with 10 bases lying between them. Germline CDR1 and CDR2: LGHDT and YNNKEL (reference sequence). CDR3 coding DNA: TGTGCCAGCAGCCCACCCGGCACCTCCTACGAGCAGTACTTC. Translated: CASSPPGTSYEQYF.

This clonotype is a singleton in its sample. The chain couples TRBV4-2 to TRBJ2-5; 8 nucleotides line up with TRBD2. There are 17 residues in the CDR3. The V segment lost 1 base and the J segment 5 bases; nucleotides outside the gene matches: 12. Looked up from germline, CDR1 is LGHNA and CDR2 is YNFKEQ. CDR3 loop: CASSQVGPAGEGETQYF. As DNA, the CDR3 is TGTGCCAGCAGCCAAGTTGGACCAGCGGGAGAGGGGGAGACCCAGTACTTC.

V usage is TRBV9 and J usage is TRBJ2-1; the match to TRBD2 covers 14 bases. The CDR3 is 16 residues long. CDR1 and CDR2 (germline): SGDLS, YYNGEE. The V and J ends lost 1 base and 7 bases, in that order; junction bases with no gene match: 4. The CDR3 spells CASSVQGLAGGNEQFF. The CDR3 DNA sequence: TGTGCCAGCAGCGTACAAGGACTAGCGGGAGGAAATGAGCAGTTCTTC.

The V and J genes are TRBV7-2 and TRBJ2-7; TRBD2 might be the D (5 bases). V was trimmed by 5 bases and J by 0 bases, leaving 17 bases between them. The CDR3 extends over 16 amino acids. The germline CDR1 and CDR2 sequences are SGHTA and FQGNSA. In nucleotides, the CDR3 is TGTGCCAGCAGCCCCGTAGGCGGGCCCAGCTCCTACGAGCAGTACTTC. It yields the protein CASSPVGGPSSYEQYF.

V and J are TRBV7-2 and TRBJ1-1; no reliable D call. The germline gives CDR1 SGHTA, CDR2 FQGNSA. The CDR3 covers 15 residues. Trimming shortened V by 5 bases and J by 0 bases, and 13 bases separated the two germline ends. CDR3 sequence reads: CASSPRDVVNTEAFF. Here the CDR3 DNA reads TGTGCCAGCAGCCCTAGAGACGTAGTGAACACTGAAGCTTTCTTT.

This rearrangement joins TRBV7-2 to TRBJ1-5, with a tentative D call TRBD1 (5 bases). The V gene's germline CDR1 is SGHTA and CDR2 FQGNSA. The CDR3 spans 17 residues. V lost 5 bases and J lost 0, with 17 bases in between. For the CDR3, the DNA is TGTGCCAGCAGCCCGGGACTGTACATAGATAGCAATCAGCCCCAGCATTTT. Protein product: CASSPGLYIDSNQPQHF.

In this sample, this clonotype turned up once. CDR3 sequence reads: CASSSLTGGMEKLFF. The CDR3 DNA is TGTGCCAGCAGTTCGCTAACAGGGGGTATGGAAAAACTGTTTTTT. The V gene is TRBV28, the J gene TRBJ1-4; 8 bases are shared with TRBD1. V shed 4 bases and J 8 bases; nucleotides not matched to a gene: 9. CDR1 is MDHEN, CDR2 SYDVKM, per germline. This CDR3 comprises 15 residues.

This sequence joins TRBV25-1 and TRBJ2-3; D unresolved. V gave up 2 bases and J gave up 2 bases, with 11 bases separating them. This CDR3 comprises 15 residues. Germline V gene data show CDR1 as MGHDK and CDR2 as SYGVNS. DNA for the CDR3: TGTGCCAGCAGTGAAACGGGCGGCCCCACAGATACGCAGTATTTT. It yields the protein CASSETGGPTDTQYF.

This clonotype was observed a single time. This rearrangement joins TRBV5-1 to TRBJ2-5; D tentatively reads TRBD1 or TRBD2 (6 bases each). Trimming stripped 4 bases from V and 9 bases from J, with 16 bases between. Germline assignment: CDR1 SGHRS and CDR2 YFSETQ. This CDR3 region has 13 residues. The CDR3 DNA sequence: TGCGCCAGCAGCGTCCAGGGGAGGCTGGCCCAGTACTTC. Translating gives CASSVQGRLAQYF. The complete variable domain, with remaining parts taken from reference TRBV5-1 and TRBJ2-5, reads KAGVTQTPRYLIKTRGQQVTLSCSPISGHRSVSWYQQTPGQGLQFLFEYFSETQRNKGNFPGRFSGRQFSNSRSEMNVSTLELGDSALYLCASSVQGRLAQYFGPGTRLLVL.

The chain couples TRBV29-1 to TRBJ1-5; D remains ambiguous. With 4 bases removed from V and 4 bases from J, the gap between germline ends came to 8 bases. Germline loops: CDR1 SQVTM, CDR2 ANQGSEA. The CDR3 extends over 12 amino acids. The CDR3 loop is CSVAGVNQPQHF. Here the CDR3 DNA reads TGCAGCGTTGCAGGAGTAAATCAGCCCCAGCATTTT. Variable domain in full (rest from reference TRBV29-1 and TRBJ1-5): SAVISQKPSRDICQRGTSLTIQCQVDSQVTMMFWYRQQPGQSLTLIATANQGSEATYESGFVIDKFPISRPNLTFSTLTVSNMSPEDSSIYLCSVAGVNQPQHFGDGTRLSIL.

This clonotype has only one observation. The chain joins TRBV7-9 to TRBJ2-7; maybe TRBD1 (6 bases). Per the germline V gene, CDR1 is SEHNR and CDR2 is FQNEAQ (reference sequence). This CDR3 region has 15 residues. V was pared by 5 bases and J by 3 bases, with 17 bases between. The CDR3 here is CASSAHDGQSYEQYF. The CDR3 region has the DNA TGTGCCAGCAGCGCCCATGATGGACAGAGCTACGAGCAGTACTTC.